The clone carrying this T cell receptor beta chain was recorded only once. Its cognate antigen is unknown. The data originate from a study of cytotoxic CD8 clonotypes in ibrutinib-treated CLL. Study-level findings and limits: With treatment, public clonotypes, which were uncommon, either contracted or remained stable. Researchers report that baseline clonality outpaced age-matched healthy donors and tracked circulating CD8+ T-cell counts.

Sequenced by immunoSEQ multiplex PCR; TCRdb stores in-frame clones only, minus some. The table lists some 310,000 clones, 80% of them singletons. The specimen comprised PBMCs, sampled before ibrutinib treatment. The receptor was isolated from a human donor with chronic lymphocytic leukemia.

The DNA of the CDR3 is TGTGCCAGCAGGACCGGGACTAGCTTTTTAACTTCCTACGAGCAGTACTTC. Amino acids: CASRTGTSFLTSYEQYF. V and J are TRBV6-4 and TRBJ2-7; 9 nucleotides align to TRBD2. V lost 6 bases, J lost 1 base, and 13 bases stayed unmatched. The CDR3 has 17 amino acids. Germline V lookup: CDR1 MRHNA, CDR2 SNTAGT.